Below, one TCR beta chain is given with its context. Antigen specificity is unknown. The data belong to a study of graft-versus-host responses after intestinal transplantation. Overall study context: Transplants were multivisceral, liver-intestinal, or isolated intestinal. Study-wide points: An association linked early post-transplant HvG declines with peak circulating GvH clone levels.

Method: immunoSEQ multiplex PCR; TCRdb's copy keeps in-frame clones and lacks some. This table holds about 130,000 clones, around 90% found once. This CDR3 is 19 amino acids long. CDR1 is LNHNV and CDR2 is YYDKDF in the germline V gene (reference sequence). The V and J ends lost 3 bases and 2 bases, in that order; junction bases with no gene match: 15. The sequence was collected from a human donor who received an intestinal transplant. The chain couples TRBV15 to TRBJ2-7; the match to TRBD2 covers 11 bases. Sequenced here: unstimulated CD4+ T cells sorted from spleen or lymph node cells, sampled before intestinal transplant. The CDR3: CATSSYGPSGRLITYEQYF. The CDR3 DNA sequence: TGTGCCACCAGCAGTTATGGGCCTAGCGGGAGGCTTATTACCTACGAGCAGTACTTC.